Each of the 22 T cell receptor beta chains below was sequenced from the same sample in a study of technical replicates of blood from a handful of donors. Generated by immunoSEQ multiplex PCR, the TCRdb table keeps only in-frame clones and is missing some. The sample shows fewer than 95,000 clones, about 93% of them seen only once. Material for sequencing was T cells isolated from PBMCs. The source is a human donor in good health.

V usage is TRBV11-3 and J usage is TRBJ1-4; 8 bases line up with TRBD1. CDR1 is SGHNT and CDR2 is YENEEA in the germline V gene. Trimming at V came to 3 bases and at J to 7 bases, leaving 7 bases not matched to a gene. The CDR3 is made up of 15 amino acids. The CDR3 DNA sequence: TGTGCCAGCAGCTTGAACAGGGGGGCGGTTGAAAAACTGTTTTTT. It yields the protein CASSLNRGAVEKLFF. Full variable domain (remainder filled in from reference TRBV11-3 and TRBJ1-4): EAGVVQSPRYKIIEKKQPVAFWCNPISGHNTLYWYLQNLGQGPELLIRYENEEAVDDSQLPKDRFSAERLKGVDSTLKIQPAELGDSAVYLCASSLNRGAVEKLFFGSGTQLSVL.

The chain has TRBV7-6 and TRBJ2-1, with D perhaps TRBD1 (7 bases). The CDR3 is 16 amino acids. CDR1 SGHVS and CDR2 FNYEAQ come from the germline V gene. V was pared by 1 base and J by 3 bases, with 13 bases between. CDR3 DNA: TGTGCCAGCAGCTTAGGGGCAGGGGGAGGCTACAATGAGCAGTTCTTC. This translates into CASSLGAGGGYNEQFF.

The gene calls are TRBV5-5 and TRBJ1-4, with TRBD1 as a possible D gene (6 bases). The V and J ends lost 5 bases and 4 bases respectively, with 12 bases between them. Germline V lookup: CDR1 SGHKS, CDR2 YYEKEE (reference sequence). This CDR3 spans 14 amino acids. This CDR3 reads CASRITGLNEKLFF. CDR3 bases: TGTGCCAGCAGAATTACAGGGCTTAATGAAAAACTGTTTTTT. The full variable domain, rest sourced from reference TRBV5-5 and TRBJ1-4, is DAGVTQSPTHLIKTRGQQVTLRCSPISGHKSVSWYQQVLGQGPQFIFQYYEKEERGRGNFPDRFSARQFPNYSSELNVNALLLGDSALYLCASRITGLNEKLFFGSGTQLSVL.

The chain recombines TRBV9 with TRBJ1-1; no clear D. The CDR3 consists of 13 residues. Trimming cost V 0 bases and J 3 bases, with 6 bases left between them. Per germline, CDR1 SGDLS and CDR2 YYNGEE. The CDR3 DNA sequence: TGTGCCAGCAGCGTAGCCCCGGACACTGAAGCTTTCTTT. Its protein is CASSVAPDTEAFF.

The V gene is TRBV5-1, the J gene TRBJ1-2; 9 positions agree with TRBD1. This CDR3 region has 14 residues. Germline assignment: CDR1 SGHRS and CDR2 YFSETQ. Trimming removed 4 bases from V and 8 bases from J; junction bases left unmatched: 9. CDR3 nucleotide sequence: TGCGCCAGCAGCGACGCCGGGACAGGGAGGGGCTACACCTTC. Translated, it gives CASSDAGTGRGYTF.

The chain is built from TRBV27 and TRBJ2-3; D may be TRBD1 (6 bases). The CDR3 contains 12 residues. V lost 8 bases to trimming and J lost 8 bases, with 14 bases between them. Germline loops: CDR1 MNHEY, CDR2 SMNVEV (reference sequence). The chain's CDR3 is CASGREGVTQYF. Written as DNA, the CDR3 is TGTGCCAGCGGACGAGAGGGGGTTACGCAGTATTTT.

The chain carries TRBV10-2 and TRBJ2-7, with D possibly matching TRBD1 (5 bases). Germline CDR1 is WSHSY and CDR2 is SAAADI. The CDR3 is made up of 15 amino acids. V was pared by 3 bases and J by 0 bases, with 12 bases between. The CDR3 is CASSDSGPSSYEQYF. The CDR3 DNA sequence: TGCGCCAGCAGTGATTCAGGGCCCAGCTCCTACGAGCAGTACTTC.

The chain recombines TRBV25-1 with TRBJ1-1, with TRBD1 matching 7 bases. The V and J ends lost 4 bases and 11 bases, in that order; junction bases with no gene match: 13. This CDR3 is built from 14 residues. The germline gives CDR1 MGHDK, CDR2 SYGVNS. The CDR3 DNA reads as TGTGCCAGCAGTGCAAACAGGGGCTCGAGTTATGCTTTCTTT. It yields the protein CASSANRGSSYAFF.

This clone was seen once. The CDR3 coding sequence is TGCGCCAGCAGCTTGGGGACAGCCACAGATACGCAGTATTTT. Translating it yields CASSLGTATDTQYF. This rearrangement joins TRBV5-1 to TRBJ2-3, with a tentative D call TRBD1 (6 bases). V shed 0 bases and J shed 2 bases, with 7 bases lying between them. CDR1 and CDR2 (germline): SGHRS, YFSETQ. The CDR3 spans 14 residues.

V and J are TRBV6-5 and TRBJ1-1; the D gene is possibly TRBD1 (5 bases). This CDR3 has 15 residues. Germline V lookup: CDR1 MNHEY, CDR2 SVGAGI. V lost 4 bases, J lost 4 bases, and 16 bases lay in between. The CDR3 DNA follows: TGTGCCAGCAGTTCCTCTATTACAGGTGGCACTGAAGCTTTCTTT. This gives the protein CASSSSITGGTEAFF.

The chain uses TRBV7-9 and TRBJ1-2; possible D gene TRBD1, 5 bases. Germline assignment: CDR1 SEHNR and CDR2 FQNEAQ (reference sequence). V dropped 8 bases and J dropped 2 bases, with 12 bases sitting between them. The CDR3 sequence is 13 residues long. The CDR3, as DNA: TGTGCCAGCGGACCAGACAGAAACTATGGCTACACCTTC. Translating gives CASGPDRNYGYTF. The variable domain in full, with the rest retrieved from reference TRBV7-9 and TRBJ1-2, is DTGVSQNPRHKITKRGQNVTFRCDPISEHNRLYWYRQTLGQGPEFLTYFQNEAQLEKSRLLSDRFSAERPKGSFSTLEIQRTEQGDSAMYLCASGPDRNYGYTFGSGTRLTVV.

This clone was seen just once. The V gene is TRBV2, the J gene TRBJ2-5; no clear D gene. The V end was cut by 2 bases, the J end by 5 bases, with 12 bases between. This CDR3 has 14 amino acids. CDR1 is SNHLY and CDR2 is FYNNEI in the germline V gene. The CDR3 sequence: CASSEIGSRETQYF. CDR3 bases: TGTGCCAGCAGTGAAATCGGGTCAAGGGAGACCCAGTACTTC.

This sequence joins TRBV11-3 and TRBJ2-7, with 7 positions matching TRBD1. In germline, CDR1 is SGHNT, CDR2 YENEEA. The CDR3 runs 16 residues. Trimming took 0 bases from V and 3 from J; bases not matched to a gene: 8. The CDR3 here is CASSLDTSQGRYEQYF. The CDR3, as DNA: TGTGCCAGCAGCTTAGATACCTCACAGGGGCGCTACGAGCAGTACTTC. Together with reference TRBV11-3 and TRBJ2-7, the CDR3 gives the full variable domain: EAGVVQSPRYKIIEKKQPVAFWCNPISGHNTLYWYLQNLGQGPELLIRYENEEAVDDSQLPKDRFSAERLKGVDSTLKIQPAELGDSAVYLCASSLDTSQGRYEQYFGPGTRLTVT.

The chain carries TRBV27 and TRBJ2-7, with 13 positions matching TRBD2. The CDR3 loop spans 16 amino acids. The junction had 9 bases not matched to a gene; V was cut back by 5 bases and J by 5 bases. From germline, CDR1 is MNHEY and CDR2 SMNVEV (reference sequence). In DNA, the CDR3 is TGTGCCAGCAGTGGCTGGACTAGCGGGAGTCCCCACGAGCAGTACTTC. Encoded protein: CASSGWTSGSPHEQYF.

The V gene is TRBV28, the J gene TRBJ1-1; D perhaps matches TRBD1 (6 bases). Germline CDR1 is MDHEN and CDR2 is SYDVKM. V was pared by 4 bases and J by 6 bases, with 24 bases between. The CDR3 consists of 17 residues. CDR3 DNA: TGTGCCAGCAGTTGGCCTAGGGGGAAATCTTTGGGACCTGAAGCTTTCTTT. Its translation: CASSWPRGKSLGPEAFF.

The V and J genes are TRBV19 and TRBJ1-1; D call uncertain. This CDR3 region has 14 residues. CDR1 and CDR2 (germline): LNHDA, SQIVND (reference sequence). The V gene lost 1 base and the J gene lost 0 bases, with 6 bases spanning the gap. The CDR3 coding sequence is TGTGCCAGTAGTATAGGAGGGCTGAACACTGAAGCTTTCTTT. Amino acids: CASSIGGLNTEAFF.

The chain recombines TRBV2 with TRBJ2-3; 7 bases map to TRBD1. The CDR3 is 16 residues long. Germline-derived CDR1 and CDR2 are SNHLY and FYNNEI. Trimming cost V 0 bases and J 4 bases; bases outside gene matches: 7. CDR3 coding DNA: TGTGCCAGCAGTGAAGCGCTTTGGGACAGCTCAGATACGCAGTATTTT. It encodes CASSEALWDSSDTQYF.

This clone was picked up a small number of times. The chain uses TRBV5-1 and TRBJ1-2; perhaps TRBD1 as D (5 bases). The CDR3 contains 13 residues. The ends were cut back, 4 bases at V and 4 bases at J, with 11 bases in the middle. Germline CDR1 is SGHRS and CDR2 is YFSETQ. CDR3 in amino acids: CASSIEGAYGYTF. The DNA of the CDR3 is TGCGCCAGCAGCATCGAAGGGGCCTATGGCTACACCTTC.

J is TRBJ1-1 and V is TRBV4-2; D remains unclear. V was shortened by 0 bases and J by 2 bases, with 10 bases between the two germline ends. The germline V gene has CDR1 LGHNA and CDR2 YNFKEQ. The CDR3 is 15 amino acids. The CDR3 DNA is TGTGCCAGCAGCCAAGAAGCGCGGCTTAACACTGAAGCTTTCTTT. Protein product: CASSQEARLNTEAFF.

This clone was seen just once. V and J are TRBV2 and TRBJ1-2, with D unclear. The CDR3 sequence is 13 residues long. V lost 7 bases, J lost 3 bases, and 12 bases lay in between. Germline V gene sequence: CDR1 SNHLY, CDR2 FYNNEI. In nucleotides, the CDR3 is TGTGCCAGCACTTCTACGGCGGACTATGGCTACACCTTC. Translation: CASTSTADYGYTF.

The rearrangement links TRBV7-9 to TRBJ1-5; TRBD1 might be the D (5 bases). The CDR3 sequence is 14 residues long. Germline CDR1 SEHNR, CDR2 FQNEAQ (reference sequence). Trimming stripped 3 bases from V and 5 bases from J, with 11 bases between. The CDR3 is CASSLGGPHQPQHF. CDR3 bases: TGTGCCAGCAGCTTGGGGGGTCCTCATCAGCCCCAGCATTTT.

The chain couples TRBV5-5 to TRBJ2-7; D is ambiguous. Germline V gene sequence: CDR1 SGHKS, CDR2 YYEKEE (reference sequence). The V and J ends lost 2 bases and 5 bases respectively, with 8 bases between them. The CDR3 totals 12 residues. CDR3 residues: CASSFVGDEQYF. CDR3 DNA sequence: TGTGCCAGCAGCTTTGTCGGTGACGAGCAGTACTTC.